This TCR beta chain was sequenced in a study of T cell repertoires in cytomegalovirus infection (dated by TCRdb to between 2018 and 2021). Notes on the research overall: The peptide stimulations were aimed at well-studied HLA-B-restricted epitopes as well as recently identified HLA-C-restricted CMV epitopes, whose presentation resists viral immunomodulation. Because public TCR beta signatures pointed to carriage of CMV infection together with the matching HLA type, the HLA type of each donor mattered for the analysis. General conclusions and limits of the study: The ex vivo response was dominated by HLA-C-restricted CMV-specific TCR beta clonotypes, which also provided the single most frequent clonotype in two of eight donors. Cumulative frequency of public TCR beta family members discriminated carriers of CMV infection plus the relevant HLA type in this cohort and an independent approximately 370-donor cohort.

This specimen's treatment or condition label, per the study, means: in vitro stimulation with specific CMV peptide epitopes to enrich CMV-specific T cells. This clonotype has a handful of counts. Its antigen remains undetermined. Nothing much larger sits one base from this clone, and base qualities are not available. Sequencing was performed on an Illumina HiSeq 1500. The raw public reads went through TCRdb reprocessing: fastp at Q25, MiXCR clone calling, in-frame beta chains kept. Entries are consolidated by CDR3 protein sequence, retaining the most common genes and DNA. The sample table shows about 270,000 distinct CDR3 sequences, and 20% to 25% are seen once. Roughly a fifth of the sample is in the top ten clones. Trimming removed 6 bases from V and 4 bases from J, leaving 14 bases between the germline ends. The CDR3 holds 14 amino acids from the cysteine to the phenylalanine. CDR3 DNA only is kept here, 42 bases in frame from base 1.

The rearrangement combines TRBV12-3 or TRBV12-4 with TRBJ2-3; TRBD1 might be the D gene, on 6 matching bases. The TCR sequence derives from a human donor in good health (CMV status not recorded). Some clones in this sample may be carry-over from other donors' samples. The sample here was cultured PBMCs, taken from culture after CMV antigen stimulation. The CDR3 region: CASSQGQSADTQYF. The DNA reads as follows: TGTGCCAGCAGCCAGGGACAAAGTGCAGATACGCAGTATTTT.